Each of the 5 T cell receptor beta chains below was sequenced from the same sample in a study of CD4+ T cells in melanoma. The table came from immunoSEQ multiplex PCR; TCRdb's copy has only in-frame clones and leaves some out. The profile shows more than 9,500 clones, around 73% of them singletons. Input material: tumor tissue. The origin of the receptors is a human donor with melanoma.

The CDR3 region is CASSQGGGNTIYF. Written as DNA, the CDR3 is TGCGCCAGCAGCCAAGGGGGAGGAAACACCATATATTTT. The V and J genes are TRBV4-1 and TRBJ1-3; D uncertain. The CDR3 spans 13 residues. CDR1 and CDR2 from the germline V gene are MGHRA and YSYEKL. Deletions cut 1 base from V and 4 bases from J, with 5 bases between.

CDR3 in DNA: TGTGCCTGGAGTGTACGGCTTGACTACGAGCAGTACTTC. This encodes CAWSVRLDYEQYF. The chain joins TRBV30 to TRBJ2-7; D is ambiguous. Trimming shortened V by 0 bases and J by 3 bases, and 9 bases separated the two germline ends. The CDR3 spans 13 residues. Per germline, CDR1 GTSNPN and CDR2 SVGIG (reference sequence). The full variable domain, rest sourced from reference TRBV30 and TRBJ2-7, is SQTIHQWPATLVQPVGSPLSLECTVEGTSNPNLYWYRQAAGRGLQLLFYSVGIGQISSEVPQNLSASRPQDRQFILSSKKLLLSDSGFYLCAWSVRLDYEQYFGPGTRLTVT.

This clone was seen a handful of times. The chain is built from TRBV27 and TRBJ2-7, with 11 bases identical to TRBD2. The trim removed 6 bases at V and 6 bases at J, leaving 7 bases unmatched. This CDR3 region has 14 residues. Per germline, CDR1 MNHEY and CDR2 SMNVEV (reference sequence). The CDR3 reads CASSPGLAAVEQYF. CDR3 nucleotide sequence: TGTGCCAGCAGCCCGGGACTAGCGGCAGTCGAGCAGTACTTC.

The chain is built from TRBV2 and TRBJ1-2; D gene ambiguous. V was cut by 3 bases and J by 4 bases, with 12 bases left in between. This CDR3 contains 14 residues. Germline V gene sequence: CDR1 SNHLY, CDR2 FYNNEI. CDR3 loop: CASSDRNIFYGYTF. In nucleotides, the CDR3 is TGTGCCAGCAGTGACAGAAATATTTTCTATGGCTACACCTTC.

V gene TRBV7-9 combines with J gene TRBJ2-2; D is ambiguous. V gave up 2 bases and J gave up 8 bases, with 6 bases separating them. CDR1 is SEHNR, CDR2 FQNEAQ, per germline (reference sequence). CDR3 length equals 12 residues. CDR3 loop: CASSLSVGELFF. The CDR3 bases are TGTGCCAGCAGCTTATCTGTGGGGGAGCTGTTTTTT.